This T cell receptor (beta chain) was recovered during a study of early T cells in non-severe SARS-CoV-2 infection. Across the study: Chains stayed unpaired after sequencing of bulk RNA from unsorted whole blood.

Findings of the study overall: Missing private and CD4 specificities, VDJdb matching favored anti-spike CD8 responses.

Concerning this clonotype: The target antigen is unknown.

The CDR3 runs to 14 residues. V lost 1 base, J lost 7 bases, and 12 bases lay in between. Germline V gene data show CDR1 as SGHKS and CDR2 as YYEKEE (reference sequence). Attachment of unique molecular identifiers was made to individual cDNA molecules. One entry per CDR3 protein results from TCRdb running MiXCR on the 5' RACE reads. Of about 55,000 distinct CDR3 sequences in the sample, about 13% were seen once. The sequenced sample was whole blood, obtained at baseline. The chain has TRBV5-5 and TRBJ2-1; no clear D. The receptor comes from an adult who was a healthcare worker with PCR-confirmed SARS-CoV-2 infection or an uninfected control (not recorded which). The CDR3 is CASSLWSRQNEQFF. The CDR3 DNA reads as TGTGCCAGCAGCTTGTGGTCTAGGCAAAATGAGCAGTTCTTC.